These T cell receptor beta chains were read from a single sample in a study of blood T cell repertoires in COVID-19. Method: immunoSEQ multiplex PCR; TCRdb's copy keeps in-frame clones and lacks some. The table records roughly 25,000 clones, around 66% of them present only once. Sequenced material: peripheral blood. The origin of the receptors is a man in his 60s with active or convalescent COVID-19. Both conserved end residues are part of each CDR3. D genes are given only for firm matches. The size entry is marked missing in some rows and otherwise reads once, few, many or a size class.

v_gene: TRBV4-1
abundance: few
d_gene: .
j_gene: TRBJ2-5
CDR3nt: TGCGCCAGCAGCCCTCAAGCGGGTACCTTTCAAGAGACCCAGTACTTC
CDR3aa: CASSPQAGTFQETQYF

v_gene: TRBV5-4
abundance: .
d_gene: TRBD1
j_gene: TRBJ2-7
CDR3nt: TGTGCCAGCAGCTTCAGGCCCGGGACAGGGGTGGACGAGCAGTACTTC
CDR3aa: CASSFRPGTGVDEQYF

v_gene: TRBV6-2/TRBV6-3
abundance: .
d_gene: TRBD2
j_gene: TRBJ2-7
CDR3nt: TGTGCCAGCAGCTCCCCGACTAGCGGGAGGAACTGGGCCTACGAGCAGTACTTC
CDR3aa: CASSSPTSGRNWAYEQYF

v_gene: TRBV9
abundance: .
d_gene: .
j_gene: TRBJ2-1
CDR3nt: TGTGCCAGCAGCGTTGGGGGGACCTCCTACAATGAGCAGTTCTTC
CDR3aa: CASSVGGTSYNEQFF

v_gene: TRBV6-5
abundance: .
d_gene: TRBD2
j_gene: TRBJ2-5
CDR3nt: TGTGCCAGCAGTCCTTCGGGCGGGGGGGGAGAGACCCAGTACTTC
CDR3aa: CASSPSGGGGETQYF

v_gene: TRBV12-5
abundance: few
d_gene: .
j_gene: TRBJ1-5
CDR3nt: TGTGCTAGTGGTTTGATCCAGCAGGTAAACAATCAGCCCCAGCATTTT
CDR3aa: CASGLIQQVNNQPQHF

v_gene: TRBV27
abundance: .
d_gene: .
j_gene: TRBJ1-2
CDR3nt: TGTGCCAGCAGACCCGCCCCAGGGTTGGAGGGCTACACCTTC
CDR3aa: CASRPAPGLEGYTF

v_gene: TRBV19
abundance: .
d_gene: TRBD1
j_gene: TRBJ2-4
CDR3nt: TGTGCCAGTAGTATGGGACAGGGGGGCGGCATTCAGTACTTC
CDR3aa: CASSMGQGGGIQYF

v_gene: TRBV5-1
abundance: .
d_gene: .
j_gene: TRBJ1-5
CDR3nt: TGCGCCAGCAGCTTGGAGGGGACATCGAATCAGCCCCAGCATTTT
CDR3aa: CASSLEGTSNQPQHF

v_gene: TRBV14
abundance: once
d_gene: TRBD2
j_gene: TRBJ2-2
CDR3nt: TGTGCCAGCAGCCGGACTAGCGGGGGTCGCGCCACCGGGGAGCTGTTTTTT
CDR3aa: CASSRTSGGRATGELFF

v_gene: TRBV5-6
abundance: .
d_gene: TRBD2
j_gene: TRBJ2-1
CDR3nt: TGTGCCAGCAGCTTGCATCCCTCGGGACTAGGGAAAAGTGAGCAGTTCTTC
CDR3aa: CASSLHPSGLGKSEQFF

v_gene: TRBV18
abundance: .
d_gene: TRBD2
j_gene: TRBJ2-7
CDR3nt: TGTGCCAGCTCAGCGGGGACTAGCGGGGGGATCGAGCAGTACTTC
CDR3aa: CASSAGTSGGIEQYF

v_gene: TRBV29-1
abundance: once
d_gene: TRBD1
j_gene: TRBJ1-6
CDR3nt: TGCAGCGTTTGTAAGGGACAGGGGAGCTCCTATAATTCACCCCTCCACTTT
CDR3aa: CSVCKGQGSSYNSPLHF

v_gene: TRBV11-1
abundance: .
d_gene: TRBD1
j_gene: TRBJ1-1
CDR3nt: TGTGCCAGCAGGAGGGGAGACAGGGGGCAGGTCACTGAAGCTTTCTTT
CDR3aa: CASRRGDRGQVTEAFF

v_gene: TRBV3-1/TRBV3-2
abundance: once
d_gene: TRBD1
j_gene: TRBJ1-4
CDR3nt: TGTGCCAGCAGGAAGGACAGGGTCGGGGAAAAACTGTTTTTT
CDR3aa: CASRKDRVGEKLFF

v_gene: TRBV27
abundance: .
d_gene: .
j_gene: TRBJ1-1
CDR3nt: TGTGCCAGCAGAAGTTGGGAGGGGCGATCTGAAGCTTTCTTT
CDR3aa: CASRSWEGRSEAFF

v_gene: TRBV30
abundance: .
d_gene: .
j_gene: TRBJ1-1
CDR3nt: TGTGCCTGGGACAGAAAGAACACTGAAGCTTTCTTT
CDR3aa: CAWDRKNTEAFF

v_gene: TRBV7-8
abundance: .
d_gene: .
j_gene: TRBJ1-2
CDR3nt: TGTGCCAGCAGCTTAGGCCGCAGGGGCAACTATGGCTACACCTTC
CDR3aa: CASSLGRRGNYGYTF

v_gene: TRBV9
abundance: few
d_gene: .
j_gene: TRBJ2-2
CDR3nt: TGTGCCAGCAGCGTGGCACTAACGGCCGGGGAGCTGTTTTTT
CDR3aa: CASSVALTAGELFF

v_gene: TRBV29-1
abundance: .
d_gene: TRBD2
j_gene: TRBJ2-4
CDR3nt: TGCAGCGTTGTGAGCGGGGGGATTCAGTACTTC
CDR3aa: CSVVSGGIQYF

v_gene: TRBV15
abundance: .
d_gene: TRBD1
j_gene: TRBJ1-2
CDR3nt: TGTGCCACCAGCCGGTGGGACAGCCAGGCGAATGGCTACACCTTC
CDR3aa: CATSRWDSQANGYTF

v_gene: TRBV28
abundance: .
d_gene: TRBD1
j_gene: TRBJ1-1
CDR3nt: TGTGCCAGCAGGGAAGACAGGGGATGGAGGAACACTGAAGCTTTCTTT
CDR3aa: CASREDRGWRNTEAFF

v_gene: TRBV5-1
abundance: medium-sized
d_gene: TRBD2
j_gene: TRBJ2-5
CDR3nt: TGCGCCAGCAGCTCCCCCAGGGTTGGAGCGGGAGTTAATCATCGGGAGACCCAGTACTTC
CDR3aa: CASSSPRVGAGVNHRETQYF

v_gene: TRBV19
abundance: .
d_gene: TRBD1
j_gene: TRBJ1-3
CDR3nt: TGTGCCAGTAGCCACCCGGGACAGAGGATCTCTGGAAACACCATATATTTT
CDR3aa: CASSHPGQRISGNTIYF

v_gene: TRBV5-5
abundance: .
d_gene: .
j_gene: TRBJ1-2
CDR3nt: TGTGCCAGCAGCTGGGTCCGGACTTCCTCTGGCTATGGCTACACCTTC
CDR3aa: CASSWVRTSSGYGYTF

v_gene: TRBV5-1
abundance: .
d_gene: TRBD1
j_gene: TRBJ2-5
CDR3nt: TGCGCCAGCAGCTTGGACTACCGGGACAGGGGAGGCGAGACCCAGTACTTC
CDR3aa: CASSLDYRDRGGETQYF

v_gene: TRBV5-1
abundance: .
d_gene: .
j_gene: TRBJ1-2
CDR3nt: TGCGCCAGCAGCTTGGCCGCGGGGCCTAACTATGGCTACACCTTC
CDR3aa: CASSLAAGPNYGYTF

v_gene: TRBV3-1/TRBV3-2
abundance: few
d_gene: TRBD1
j_gene: TRBJ1-5
CDR3nt: TGTGCCAGCAGCCAAACGGGACAGAGCAATCAGCCCCAGCATTTT
CDR3aa: CASSQTGQSNQPQHF

v_gene: TRBV29-1
abundance: .
d_gene: TRBD1
j_gene: TRBJ2-7
CDR3nt: TGCAGCGTTGTACAGGGGGACAGGAGCTCCTACGAGCAGTACTTC
CDR3aa: CSVVQGDRSSYEQYF

v_gene: TRBV2
abundance: .
d_gene: TRBD2
j_gene: TRBJ2-1
CDR3nt: TGTGCCAGCAGTGGTCTTTCGGGGGGGCCTCGCAATGAGCAGTTCTTC
CDR3aa: CASSGLSGGPRNEQFF

v_gene: TRBV10-2
abundance: .
d_gene: TRBD2
j_gene: TRBJ2-5
CDR3nt: TGCGCCAGCAGTACTCCGGGACTAGCGGGGGGTGAGACCCAGTACTTC
CDR3aa: CASSTPGLAGGETQYF

v_gene: TRBV9
abundance: .
d_gene: TRBD2
j_gene: TRBJ2-1
CDR3nt: TGTGCCAGCAGCCGGGGATCCGGGACTAGCGGGGTCGGGGAGCAGTTCTTC
CDR3aa: CASSRGSGTSGVGEQFF

v_gene: TRBV10-3
abundance: .
d_gene: .
j_gene: TRBJ2-7
CDR3nt: TGTGCCATCAGTGTCGCTAGCTCATCCACCGAGCAGTACTTC
CDR3aa: CAISVASSSTEQYF

v_gene: TRBV6-5
abundance: .
d_gene: .
j_gene: TRBJ1-1
CDR3nt: TGTGCCAGCAGGCCGACTCACCTGAACACTGAAGCTTTCTTT
CDR3aa: CASRPTHLNTEAFF

v_gene: TRBV24-1
abundance: medium-sized
d_gene: TRBD2
j_gene: TRBJ2-1
CDR3nt: TGTGCCACCAGTGATCCACAAACTAGCGGGGGTCGGAATGAGCAGTTCTTC
CDR3aa: CATSDPQTSGGRNEQFF

v_gene: TRBV7-9
abundance: .
d_gene: .
j_gene: TRBJ2-3
CDR3nt: TGTGCCAGCAGCCCAGGGGCGGGACAGCCCTCCACAGATACGCAGTATTTT
CDR3aa: CASSPGAGQPSTDTQYF

v_gene: TRBV7-9
abundance: .
d_gene: TRBD1
j_gene: TRBJ1-1
CDR3nt: TGTGCCAGCAGCACGGGACAGGGCACTGAAGCTTTCTTT
CDR3aa: CASSTGQGTEAFF

v_gene: TRBV29-1
abundance: once
d_gene: .
j_gene: TRBJ1-1
CDR3nt: TGCAGCGTTGAAGATGGCCCGGGAATTATGGGCACTGAAGCTTTCTTT
CDR3aa: CSVEDGPGIMGTEAFF

v_gene: TRBV7-6
abundance: few
d_gene: TRBD1
j_gene: TRBJ2-7
CDR3nt: TGTGCCAGCAGCCCGACTCCCGGGACAGGGAGTTACGAGCAGTACTTC
CDR3aa: CASSPTPGTGSYEQYF

v_gene: TRBV3-1/TRBV3-2
abundance: .
d_gene: .
j_gene: TRBJ1-2
CDR3nt: TGTGCCAGCAGCCAAGAGGTTTCGGGAGGGGGCTACACCTTC
CDR3aa: CASSQEVSGGGYTF

v_gene: TRBV6-1
abundance: medium-sized
d_gene: TRBD2
j_gene: TRBJ2-1
CDR3nt: TGTGCCAGCAGTGAACTAGCGGGCTCCTACAATGAGCAGTTCTTC
CDR3aa: CASSELAGSYNEQFF

v_gene: TRBV7-9
abundance: .
d_gene: .
j_gene: TRBJ1-2
CDR3nt: TGTGCCAGCAGCTTAGAATCGTCAGAATACTATGGCTACACCTTC
CDR3aa: CASSLESSEYYGYTF

v_gene: TRBV10-1
abundance: .
d_gene: TRBD1
j_gene: TRBJ2-7
CDR3nt: TGCGCCAGCAGTGGGACAGGGGGCACGAGGGAGCAGTACTTC
CDR3aa: CASSGTGGTREQYF

v_gene: TRBV29-1
abundance: .
d_gene: TRBD1
j_gene: TRBJ1-4
CDR3nt: TGCAGCGCCCTGACAGGGGGCGGAACTAATGAAAAACTGTTTTTT
CDR3aa: CSALTGGGTNEKLFF

v_gene: TRBV19
abundance: .
d_gene: TRBD1
j_gene: TRBJ1-1
CDR3nt: TGTGCCAGTAACGACAGGGACACTGAAGCTTTCTTT
CDR3aa: CASNDRDTEAFF

v_gene: TRBV5-1
abundance: .
d_gene: .
j_gene: TRBJ2-7
CDR3nt: TGCGCCAGCAAAAGAGACGGGACCTACGAGCAGTACTTC
CDR3aa: CASKRDGTYEQYF

v_gene: TRBV28
abundance: once
d_gene: TRBD2
j_gene: TRBJ2-2
CDR3nt: TGTGCCAGCAGTCCGTGGACTAGCGGGAGGTCCGGGGAGCTGTTTTTT
CDR3aa: CASSPWTSGRSGELFF

v_gene: TRBV5-1
abundance: .
d_gene: .
j_gene: TRBJ1-1
CDR3nt: TGCGCCACCAGGGGCGGGGATGGAATGAACACTGAAGCTTTCTTT
CDR3aa: CATRGGDGMNTEAFF

v_gene: TRBV2
abundance: .
d_gene: .
j_gene: TRBJ1-5
CDR3nt: TGTGCCAGCAATACTGGGCAGGGGCAGCCCCAGCATTTT
CDR3aa: CASNTGQGQPQHF